Listed below are T cell receptor beta chains from one sample, sequenced in a study of CD8+CD57+ T cells in acquired aplastic anemia. One entry per CDR3 protein, called by TCRdb with MiXCR from the reads. The sample contains over 150,000 distinct CDR3 sequences, around 50% of which appear only once. The specimen was sorted CD4+, CD8+, or CD8+CD57+ T cells (not recorded which) from PBMCs. These receptors were obtained from a human donor with aplastic anemia. Both conserved end residues are part of each CDR3. The order of the fields is J gene, V gene, CDR3 length, CDR3 protein.

j_call: TRBJ1-1
v_call: TRBV7-2
cdr3_length: 13
cdr3_aa: CASSLGLVTEAFF

j_call: TRBJ2-5
v_call: TRBV3-1
cdr3_length: 15
cdr3_aa: CASSQGAAGVKTQYF

j_call: TRBJ1-1
v_call: TRBV19
cdr3_length: 15
cdr3_aa: CASTPGHQVGTEAFF

j_call: TRBJ1-3
v_call: TRBV9
cdr3_length: 13
cdr3_aa: CASSASGGNTIYF

j_call: TRBJ2-5
v_call: TRBV7-8
cdr3_length: 14
cdr3_aa: CASSLLGADATQYF

j_call: TRBJ1-6
v_call: TRBV7-2
cdr3_length: 15
cdr3_aa: CASSDRTGLGSPLHF

j_call: TRBJ2-7
v_call: TRBV10-1
cdr3_length: 15
cdr3_aa: CASSPGLGRYNEQYF

j_call: TRBJ2-5
v_call: TRBV7-8
cdr3_length: 15
cdr3_aa: CASRAGQTMQETQYF

j_call: TRBJ2-7
v_call: TRBV20-1
cdr3_length: 14
cdr3_aa: CSAAPGGGAYEQYF

j_call: TRBJ2-7
v_call: TRBV25-1
cdr3_length: 14
cdr3_aa: CASSDDRGWSEQYF

j_call: TRBJ2-7
v_call: TRBV10-2
cdr3_length: 17
cdr3_aa: CASSESKLAGGWYEQYF

j_call: TRBJ2-3
v_call: TRBV20-1
cdr3_length: 13
cdr3_aa: CSARPRGGGTQYF

j_call: TRBJ1-3
v_call: TRBV20-1
cdr3_length: 13
cdr3_aa: CSAQGQAGNTIYF

j_call: TRBJ1-6
v_call: TRBV18
cdr3_length: 13
cdr3_aa: CASSPGPNSPLHF

j_call: TRBJ2-5
v_call: TRBV6-1
cdr3_length: 13
cdr3_aa: CASRTSGLETQYF

j_call: TRBJ1-2
v_call: TRBV7-9
cdr3_length: 12
cdr3_aa: CASSLFQEGYTF

j_call: TRBJ1-1
v_call: TRBV5-4
cdr3_length: 15
cdr3_aa: CASQAGGIMNTEAFF

j_call: TRBJ1-5
v_call: TRBV4-2
cdr3_length: 15
cdr3_aa: CASSQGNRVNQPQHF

j_call: TRBJ1-5
v_call: TRBV9
cdr3_length: 15
cdr3_aa: CASSVGDGRYQPQHF

j_call: TRBJ1-1
v_call: TRBV2
cdr3_length: 12
cdr3_aa: CASSQGNTEAFF

j_call: TRBJ2-5
v_call: TRBV15
cdr3_length: 16
cdr3_aa: CATSRAPAVAGGTQYF

j_call: TRBJ2-1
v_call: TRBV20-1
cdr3_length: 12
cdr3_aa: CSATPGRNEQFF

j_call: TRBJ2-1
v_call: TRBV9
cdr3_length: 12
cdr3_aa: CASSVGLDEQFF

j_call: TRBJ1-2
v_call: TRBV24-1
cdr3_length: 13
cdr3_aa: CATRGQGAGGYTF